What follows are 23 T cell receptor beta chains derived from one specimen sequenced in a study of shared clonotypes between healthy human individuals. Sequenced by immunoSEQ multiplex PCR; TCRdb stores in-frame clones only, minus some. There are millions of clones in the sample; approximately 92% occur only once, and around 0.14% lies in the top ten. Sequenced input: naive CD4+ T cells sorted from blood. Subset specified: CD45RA+ positively selected. The receptors stem from a man aged 18 to 29 in good health.

The chain uses TRBV21-1 and TRBJ2-5; TRBD2 reflects the table's D call only, with no check against the DNA. TRBV21-1 is reported as a pseudogene. The CDR3 spans 15 residues. This chain's CDR3 is CASRKGTSGYTAQYF. For the CDR3, the DNA is TGTGCCAGCAGGAAAGGGACTAGCGGGTACACGGCCCAGTACTTC.

The chain recombines TRBV7-2 with TRBJ1-1; possible D gene TRBD1, 6 bases. Germline V lookup: CDR1 SGHTA, CDR2 FQGNSA. V lost 5 bases to trimming and J lost 2 bases, with 12 bases between them. This CDR3 is built from 14 residues. CDR3 sequence (DNA): TGTGCCAGCAGCCGGACGGGGGCTAACACTGAAGCTTTCTTT. It encodes CASSRTGANTEAFF.

This chain uses TRBV18 with TRBJ1-5, with 8 bases identical to TRBD1. Unmatched junction bases numbered 5, after V lost 5 bases and J lost 2 bases. CDR3 length: 15 residues. The V gene's germline CDR1 is KGHSH and CDR2 LQKENI. The CDR3 sequence is CASSDLTGGNQPQHF. The CDR3 DNA sequence: TGTGCCAGCTCAGACCTGACAGGGGGCAATCAGCCCCAGCATTTT.

About this clone itself: The sample has other DNA sequences that encode this CDR3 too. The chain has TRBV7-9 and TRBJ2-7; D is unclear. The CDR3 length is 13 residues. Germline V gene data show CDR1 as SEHNR and CDR2 as FQNEAQ (reference sequence). V was trimmed by 0 bases and J by 1 base, leaving 4 bases between them. CDR3 region: CASSLASSYEQYF. CDR3 nucleotide sequence: TGTGCCAGCAGCTTAGCCAGTTCCTACGAGCAGTACTTC.

The V and J genes are TRBV11-1 and TRBJ2-7; weak D call: TRBD1 (6 bases). Germline lookup yields CDR1 SGHAT and CDR2 FQDESV (reference sequence). CDR3 length equals 14 residues. V lost 6 bases, J lost 0 bases, and 12 bases lay in between. CDR3: CASRTGRSSYEQYF. The DNA for the CDR3 is TGTGCCAGCAGGACAGGACGGAGCTCCTACGAGCAGTACTTC.

On this clone: Other DNA variants within this sample encode the same CDR3. The chain carries TRBV9 and TRBJ2-1, with TRBD2 as a possible D gene (6 bases). In germline, CDR1 is SGDLS, CDR2 YYNGEE. CDR3 length: 15 residues. Between the trimmed V and J ends, which lost 5 bases and 1 base, there was a span of 13 bases. CDR3 region: CASSQSGGSYNEQFF. CDR3 nucleotides: TGTGCCAGCAGTCAGAGTGGGGGGTCCTACAATGAGCAGTTCTTC.

The CDR3 DNA reads TGTGCCAGCAGCCTGGACAGCCCCGGGGCCCGGGAGCAGTTCTTC. This gives the protein CASSLDSPGAREQFF. V usage is TRBV6-5 and J usage is TRBJ2-1; possibly TRBD1 for D (6 bases). This CDR3 has 15 amino acids. Germline values: CDR1 MNHEY, CDR2 SVGAGI. V was pared by 6 bases and J by 10 bases, with 22 bases between.

To note about this clone: Other DNA sequences in the same sample also yield this CDR3. This chain joins TRBV30 and TRBJ1-1, with D uncertain. CDR1 and CDR2 from the germline V gene are GTSNPN and SVGIG (reference sequence). V was trimmed by 0 bases and J by 0 bases, leaving 5 bases between them. This CDR3 region has 13 residues. As DNA, the CDR3 is TGTGCCTGGAGTGTAGGGATGAACACTGAAGCTTTCTTT. Its protein is CAWSVGMNTEAFF.

The chain carries TRBV29-1 and TRBJ1-5; possible D gene TRBD1, 5 bases. The V gene lost 4 bases and the J gene lost 0 bases, with 13 bases spanning the gap. Germline assignment: CDR1 SQVTM and CDR2 ANQGSEA. This CDR3 has 15 amino acids. CDR3 coding DNA: TGCAGCGTTGCGGTTGGGGCCGGTAGCAATCAGCCCCAGCATTTT. Its protein is CSVAVGAGSNQPQHF.

Concerning this clone itself: Other DNA variants within this sample encode the same CDR3. This chain links TRBV5-4 with TRBJ2-5; no clear D gene. The CDR3 extends over 14 amino acids. Germline V gene sequence: CDR1 SGHNT, CDR2 YYREEE (reference sequence). Trimming removed 0 bases at V and 1 base at J, with 7 bases between. CDR3 region: CASSLGATQETQYF. The CDR3 nucleotides read TGTGCCAGCAGCTTGGGGGCAACCCAAGAGACCCAGTACTTC.

The chain carries TRBV2 and TRBJ2-7; D unclear. Germline V lookup: CDR1 SNHLY, CDR2 FYNNEI. The CDR3 is made up of 13 amino acids. Trimming shortened V by 7 bases and J by 7 bases, and 17 bases separated the two germline ends. The CDR3 reads CASMMAALGEQYF. Here the CDR3 DNA reads TGTGCCAGCATGATGGCAGCGCTTGGGGAGCAGTACTTC. Full variable domain (outside the CDR3, taken from reference TRBV2 and TRBJ2-7): EPEVTQTPSHQVTQMGQEVILRCVPISNHLYFYWYRQILGQKVEFLVSFYNNEISEKSEIFDDQFSVERPDGSNFTLKIRSTKLEDSAMYFCASMMAALGEQYFGPGTRLTVT.

This chain links TRBV5-1 with TRBJ2-2; D possibly uses TRBD1 or TRBD2 (6 bases each). This CDR3 spans 15 amino acids. Trimming cost V 3 bases and J 6 bases, with 15 bases left between them. Germline assignment: CDR1 SGHRS and CDR2 YFSETQ. CDR3 region: CASSSGGPGAGELFF. The CDR3 DNA follows: TGCGCCAGCAGCTCCGGGGGCCCAGGCGCCGGGGAGCTGTTTTTT.

The chain combines TRBV6-1 with TRBJ2-1; D is undetermined. V was trimmed by 9 bases and J by 3 bases, leaving 15 bases between them. CDR3 length: 14 amino acids. CDR1 MNHNS and CDR2 SASEGT come from the germline V gene. The CDR3 nucleotides read TGTGCCAGTTCTCAGGACGGACGCTACAATGAGCAGTTCTTC. Translating gives CASSQDGRYNEQFF.

This sequence joins TRBV6-5 and TRBJ2-3; unclear D gene. This CDR3 is built from 14 residues. The V end was cut by 6 bases, the J end by 0 bases, with 10 bases between. Germline CDR1 MNHEY, CDR2 SVGAGI. CDR3 DNA sequence: TGTGCCAGCAGCGCTAGTTACAGCACAGATACGCAGTATTTT. Translation: CASSASYSTDTQYF.

This clone was counted a few times. J is TRBJ1-1 and V is TRBV30; D is unclear. V gave up 3 bases and J gave up 5 bases, with 13 bases separating them. Looked up from germline, CDR1 is GTSNPN and CDR2 is SVGIG (reference sequence). The CDR3 consists of 13 residues. The CDR3 reads CAWSPGPDTEAFF. The CDR3 DNA reads as TGTGCCTGGAGCCCAGGACCCGATACTGAAGCTTTCTTT. Supplemented by reference TRBV30 and TRBJ1-1, the full variable domain reads SQTIHQWPATLVQPVGSPLSLECTVEGTSNPNLYWYRQAAGRGLQLLFYSVGIGQISSEVPQNLSASRPQDRQFILSSKKLLLSDSGFYLCAWSPGPDTEAFFGQGTRLTVV.

V is TRBV5-6 and J is TRBJ1-5; 11 nucleotides match TRBD1. There are 16 residues in the CDR3. The V and J ends lost 0 bases and 6 bases, in that order; junction bases with no gene match: 5. CDR1 is SGHDT, CDR2 YYEEEE, per germline. CDR3 amino acids: CASSLGGTGGSQPQHF. For the CDR3, the DNA is TGTGCCAGCAGCTTGGGAGGGACAGGGGGGTCTCAGCCCCAGCATTTT.

The chain uses TRBV2 and TRBJ1-1; D gene uncertain. Trimming removed 2 bases from V and 2 bases from J, with 6 bases in between. This CDR3 spans 13 amino acids. Germline V lookup: CDR1 SNHLY, CDR2 FYNNEI. CDR3 nucleotides: TGTGCCAGCAGTGAACCAGATAACACTGAAGCTTTCTTT. Its translation: CASSEPDNTEAFF.

This chain links TRBV18 with TRBJ2-5; D is unclear. V gave up 5 bases and J gave up 2 bases, with 9 bases separating them. This CDR3 comprises 13 residues. Germline CDR1 is KGHSH and CDR2 is LQKENI. CDR3 in amino acids: CASSSNFQETQYF. CDR3 nucleotides: TGTGCCAGCTCATCCAACTTTCAAGAGACCCAGTACTTC.

This chain connects TRBV19 to TRBJ1-1; tentatively, D is TRBD1 (5 bases). The CDR3 runs to 15 residues. The germline V and J ends were trimmed by 4 bases and 8 bases, with 20 bases remaining between them. Germline V gives CDR1 LNHDA, CDR2 SQIVND (reference sequence). CDR3 DNA sequence: TGTGCCAGTAGTACCGGATCCGTCAGGACACGGGAAGCTTTCTTT. It yields the protein CASSTGSVRTREAFF.

This chain links TRBV9 with TRBJ1-4, with a tentative D call TRBD1 (5 bases). The germline V gene has CDR1 SGDLS and CDR2 YYNGEE. V was shortened by 0 bases and J by 8 bases, with 14 bases between the two germline ends. This CDR3 is 15 amino acids long. The CDR3 protein is CASSVGGLKDEKLFF. CDR3 DNA: TGTGCCAGCAGCGTAGGGGGACTAAAAGACGAAAAACTGTTTTTT.

This clone came up once. V usage is TRBV6-1 and J usage is TRBJ1-6; D is ambiguous. Germline V CDR1 and CDR2: MNHNS, SASEGT. V was clipped by 0 bases and J by 0 bases, with 3 bases between them. The length of the CDR3 is 15 residues. The CDR3 nucleotides are TGTGCCAGCAGTGAAGCGGGCTCCTATAATTCACCCCTCCACTTT. This codes for CASSEAGSYNSPLHF.

CDR3 in amino acids: CASSLEVAYYGYTF. CDR3 bases: TGTGCCAGCAGCTTGGAAGTCGCATACTATGGCTACACCTTC. The rearrangement uses TRBV5-5 and TRBJ1-2; no clear D. The CDR3 covers 14 residues. Trimming shortened V by 0 bases and J by 3 bases, and 9 bases separated the two germline ends. Germline V lookup: CDR1 SGHKS, CDR2 YYEKEE (reference sequence). The full variable domain, in which reference TRBV5-5 and TRBJ1-2 provide the parts outside the CDR3, is DAGVTQSPTHLIKTRGQQVTLRCSPISGHKSVSWYQQVLGQGPQFIFQYYEKEERGRGNFPDRFSARQFPNYSSELNVNALLLGDSALYLCASSLEVAYYGYTFGSGTRLTVV.

The chain is built from TRBV18 and TRBJ1-2; the D gene is possibly TRBD1 (6 bases). The CDR3 runs 15 residues. In germline, CDR1 is KGHSH, CDR2 LQKENI. The V end lost 2 bases, the J end lost 3 bases, and 13 bases lay between the germline ends. Here the CDR3 reads CASSPNSGADYGYTF. DNA of the CDR3: TGTGCCAGCTCACCAAACTCAGGGGCTGACTATGGCTACACCTTC.